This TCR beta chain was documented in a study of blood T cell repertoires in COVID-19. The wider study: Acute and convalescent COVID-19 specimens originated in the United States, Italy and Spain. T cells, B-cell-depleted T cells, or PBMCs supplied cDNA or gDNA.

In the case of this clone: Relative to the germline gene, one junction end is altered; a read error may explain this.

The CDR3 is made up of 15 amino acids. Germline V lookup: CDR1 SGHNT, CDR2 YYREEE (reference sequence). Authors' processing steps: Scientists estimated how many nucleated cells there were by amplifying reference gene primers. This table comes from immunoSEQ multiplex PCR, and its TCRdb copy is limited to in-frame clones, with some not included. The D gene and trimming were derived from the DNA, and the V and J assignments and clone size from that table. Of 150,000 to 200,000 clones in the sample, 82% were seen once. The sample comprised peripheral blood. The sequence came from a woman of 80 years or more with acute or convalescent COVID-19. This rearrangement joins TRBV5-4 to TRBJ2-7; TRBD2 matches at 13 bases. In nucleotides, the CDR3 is TGTGCCAGCAGCTCCGGGATCCCCGGGACTAGCGGGGCCAACTTC. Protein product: CASSSGIPGTSGANF. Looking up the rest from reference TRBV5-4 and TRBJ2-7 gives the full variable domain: ETGVTQSPTHLIKTRGQQVTLRCSSQSGHNTVSWYQQALGQGPQFIFQYYREEENGRGNFPPRFSGLQFPNYSSELNVNALELDDSALYLCASSSGIPGTSGANFGPGTRLTVT.